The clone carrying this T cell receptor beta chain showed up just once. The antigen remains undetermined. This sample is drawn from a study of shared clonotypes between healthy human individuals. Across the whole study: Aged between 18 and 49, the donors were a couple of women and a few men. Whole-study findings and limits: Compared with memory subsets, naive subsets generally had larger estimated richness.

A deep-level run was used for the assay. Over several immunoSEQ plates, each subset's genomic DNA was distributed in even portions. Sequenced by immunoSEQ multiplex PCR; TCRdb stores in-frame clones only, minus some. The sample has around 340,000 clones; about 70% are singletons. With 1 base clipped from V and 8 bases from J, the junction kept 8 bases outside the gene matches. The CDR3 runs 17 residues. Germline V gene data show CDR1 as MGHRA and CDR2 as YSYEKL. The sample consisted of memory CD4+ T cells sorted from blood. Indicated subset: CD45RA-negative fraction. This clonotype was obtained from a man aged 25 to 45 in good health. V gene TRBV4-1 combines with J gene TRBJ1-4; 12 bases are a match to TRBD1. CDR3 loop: CASSQALAGTGGEKLFF. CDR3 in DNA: TGCGCCAGCAGCCAAGCGCTCGCAGGGACAGGGGGCGAAAAACTGTTTTTT.